Listed below are T cell receptor beta chains from one sample, sequenced in a study of vaccination and CD4 T cells after COVID-19. Their recognized antigens are unknown. TCRdb re-called the PCR reads through MiXCR, storing one row per CDR3 protein. The table records about 20,000 distinct CDR3 sequences, over 35% of them present only once. Sequenced material: CD4+ T cells from blood, cultured in vitro, taken before SARS-CoV-2 vaccination. The source is a human donor who received a COVID-19 vaccine. Both conserved end residues are part of each CDR3. A D gene is named only where the DNA matches it firmly. The size entry is marked missing in some rows and otherwise reads once, few, many or a size class.

D gene: .; J gene: TRBJ1-5; V gene: TRBV19; clone size: .; CDR3 DNA: TGTGCCAGTAGCCAGGGACGTACGACCTATAGCAATCAGCCCCAGCATTTT; CDR3 protein: CASSQGRTTYSNQPQHF
D gene: TRBD1; J gene: TRBJ1-2; V gene: TRBV20-1; clone size: few; CDR3 DNA: TGCAGTGCTAGAGAAGGGGGCGGCTATGGCTACACCTTC; CDR3 protein: CSAREGGGYGYTF
D gene: .; J gene: TRBJ1-1; V gene: TRBV30; clone size: .; CDR3 DNA: TGTGCCTGGAGCCGTACAGGAGGCGCTTTCTTT; CDR3 protein: CAWSRTGGAFF
D gene: TRBD2; J gene: TRBJ2-7; V gene: TRBV29-1; clone size: .; CDR3 DNA: TGCAGCGCGCTAGCGGGGGAGGCCTACGAGCAGTACTTC; CDR3 protein: CSALAGEAYEQYF
D gene: TRBD2; J gene: TRBJ2-3; V gene: TRBV7-3; clone size: .; CDR3 DNA: TGTGCCAGCAGCTTAAAGTCTCGGTCTAGCGGGGGCCCGGGTAGCACAGGTACGCAGTATTTT; CDR3 protein: CASSLKSRSSGGPGSTGTQYF
D gene: .; J gene: TRBJ1-6; V gene: TRBV6-1; clone size: .; CDR3 DNA: TGTGCCAGCACCCACAGGGAGGTGGGGTCACCCCTCCACTTT; CDR3 protein: CASTHREVGSPLHF
D gene: .; J gene: TRBJ2-5; V gene: TRBV20-1; clone size: .; CDR3 DNA: TGCAGTGCTAGATTTCGCTCCCACCAAGAGACCCAGTACTTC; CDR3 protein: CSARFRSHQETQYF
D gene: TRBD1; J gene: TRBJ1-6; V gene: TRBV6-5; clone size: few; CDR3 DNA: TGTGCCAGCAGTTACAATCCGCAGGGGGCGGGTTCCTATAATTCACCCCTCCACTTT; CDR3 protein: CASSYNPQGAGSYNSPLHF
D gene: .; J gene: TRBJ1-1; V gene: TRBV7-2; clone size: .; CDR3 DNA: TGTGCCAGCAGCTTAGATCCATTTACGAACACTGAAGCTTTCTTT; CDR3 protein: CASSLDPFTNTEAFF
D gene: .; J gene: TRBJ2-7; V gene: TRBV6-1; clone size: once; CDR3 DNA: TGTGCCAGCAAAGGTACGGGCACTAGCTCCTACGAGCAGTACTTC; CDR3 protein: CASKGTGTSSYEQYF
D gene: TRBD1; J gene: TRBJ2-7; V gene: TRBV5-4; clone size: .; CDR3 DNA: TGTGCCAGCAGCTTGGCAGGGGGCATCTACGACCAGTACTTC; CDR3 protein: CASSLAGGIYDQYF
D gene: .; J gene: TRBJ1-2; V gene: TRBV6-5; clone size: .; CDR3 DNA: TGTGCCAGCAGTTATAGGTCGTCGGCGGAATCTTATGGCTACACCTTC; CDR3 protein: CASSYRSSAESYGYTF
D gene: TRBD1; J gene: TRBJ2-7; V gene: TRBV5-1; clone size: .; CDR3 DNA: TGCGCCAGCAGCTTGGTCGGGACAGGGGCCTACGAGCAGTACTTC; CDR3 protein: CASSLVGTGAYEQYF
D gene: .; J gene: TRBJ2-2; V gene: TRBV11-2; clone size: .; CDR3 DNA: TGTGCCAGCAGCCCCACTCGGAACGGGGAGCTGTTTTTT; CDR3 protein: CASSPTRNGELFF
D gene: TRBD2; J gene: TRBJ2-2; V gene: TRBV12-3/TRBV12-4; clone size: .; CDR3 DNA: TGTGCCAGCAGCCCCGGGGGGGCCGGGGAGCTGTTTTTT; CDR3 protein: CASSPGGAGELFF
D gene: .; J gene: TRBJ2-1; V gene: TRBV24-1; clone size: .; CDR3 DNA: TGTGCCACCAGTGATGTGAAGGGGCGAAGTTACAATGAGCAGTTCTTC; CDR3 protein: CATSDVKGRSYNEQFF
D gene: TRBD1; J gene: TRBJ2-7; V gene: TRBV27; clone size: .; CDR3 DNA: TGTGCCAGCAGTCTTGGGAACAGGGGGACGTACGAGCAGTACTTC; CDR3 protein: CASSLGNRGTYEQYF
D gene: .; J gene: TRBJ2-7; V gene: TRBV12-5; clone size: .; CDR3 DNA: TGTGCTAGTGGTTTGCTTGACTCCTACGAGCAGTACTTC; CDR3 protein: CASGLLDSYEQYF
D gene: .; J gene: TRBJ2-3; V gene: TRBV27; clone size: .; CDR3 DNA: TGTGCCGGCAGTTTCCGGCCCCCAGGGGAGCTTTTCGCAGATACGCAGTATTTT; CDR3 protein: CAGSFRPPGELFADTQYF
D gene: TRBD1; J gene: TRBJ2-5; V gene: TRBV5-3; clone size: .; CDR3 DNA: TGTGCCAGAGTCCCTCGGGTGGGTTCGGACAGGGGGGAAGAGACCCAGTACTTC; CDR3 protein: CARVPRVGSDRGEETQYF
D gene: .; J gene: TRBJ2-1; V gene: TRBV10-1; clone size: .; CDR3 DNA: TGCGCCAGCAGTGAAGTTTCCTCGGATGAGCAGTTCTTC; CDR3 protein: CASSEVSSDEQFF
D gene: TRBD1; J gene: TRBJ2-5; V gene: TRBV2; clone size: few; CDR3 DNA: TGTGCCAGCAGTGTTAGAACAGGGGGATTGGAGACCCAGTACTTC; CDR3 protein: CASSVRTGGLETQYF
D gene: TRBD1; J gene: TRBJ1-1; V gene: TRBV19; clone size: few; CDR3 DNA: TGTGCCAGTAGTATAGGTACAGGGGGTTTAGGGACTGAAGCTTTCTTT; CDR3 protein: CASSIGTGGLGTEAFF
D gene: .; J gene: TRBJ1-1; V gene: TRBV5-4; clone size: .; CDR3 DNA: TGTGCCAGCAGCTTGGGGGGCTCTACTGAAGCTTTCTTT; CDR3 protein: CASSLGGSTEAFF
D gene: TRBD1; J gene: TRBJ1-2; V gene: TRBV6-1; clone size: few; CDR3 DNA: TGTGCCAGCAGGGACAGGGGGATTAACTATGGCTACACCTTC; CDR3 protein: CASRDRGINYGYTF
D gene: TRBD2; J gene: TRBJ2-3; V gene: TRBV20-1; clone size: few; CDR3 DNA: TGCAGTGCTAGAGACACTAGCGGGGGGGCCGGAGATACGCAGTATTTT; CDR3 protein: CSARDTSGGAGDTQYF
D gene: .; J gene: TRBJ2-7; V gene: TRBV11-3; clone size: few; CDR3 DNA: TGTGCCAGCAGATTAGCAGGTAGCAGGGGCGAGCAGTACTTC; CDR3 protein: CASRLAGSRGEQYF
D gene: TRBD1; J gene: TRBJ1-5; V gene: TRBV19; clone size: .; CDR3 DNA: TGTGCCACAAAAACAGGGGATCAGCCCCAGCATTTT; CDR3 protein: CATKTGDQPQHF
D gene: TRBD2; J gene: TRBJ2-1; V gene: TRBV11-3; clone size: few; CDR3 DNA: TGTGCCAGCAGCTCCGGGACTAGTACTTACAATGAGCAGTTCTTC; CDR3 protein: CASSSGTSTYNEQFF
D gene: TRBD1; J gene: TRBJ1-1; V gene: TRBV5-5; clone size: .; CDR3 DNA: TGTGCCAGCAGCTCAGGACAGGCTCTTCAAGCTTTCTTT; CDR3 protein: CASSSGQALQAFF
D gene: TRBD1; J gene: TRBJ1-6; V gene: TRBV14; clone size: .; CDR3 DNA: TGTGCCAGCAGCCTCTACAGGGGAGGGAATTCACCCCTCCACTTT; CDR3 protein: CASSLYRGGNSPLHF
D gene: .; J gene: TRBJ1-1; V gene: TRBV20-1; clone size: few; CDR3 DNA: TGCAGTGCTAGACGACAGACTTATATCACTGAAGCTTTCTTT; CDR3 protein: CSARRQTYITEAFF
D gene: .; J gene: TRBJ1-6; V gene: TRBV9; clone size: once; CDR3 DNA: TGTGCCAGCAGCGAGGGGGTGGGTAATTCACCCCTCCACTTT; CDR3 protein: CASSEGVGNSPLHF
D gene: TRBD2; J gene: TRBJ2-1; V gene: TRBV7-3; clone size: .; CDR3 DNA: TGTGCCAGCAGCCCCGAGCGGGGGGGCAGGGATGAGCAGTTCTTC; CDR3 protein: CASSPERGGRDEQFF
D gene: .; J gene: TRBJ2-7; V gene: TRBV19; clone size: few; CDR3 DNA: TGTGCCAGTAGTATAGCTTCGGGGCAAACCTCCTACGAGCAGTACTTC; CDR3 protein: CASSIASGQTSYEQYF
D gene: TRBD2; J gene: TRBJ2-3; V gene: TRBV5-1; clone size: .; CDR3 DNA: TGCGCCAGCAGCACGAGCGGGGTCCTCACAGATACGCAGTATTTT; CDR3 protein: CASSTSGVLTDTQYF
D gene: TRBD1; J gene: TRBJ1-3; V gene: TRBV20-1; clone size: .; CDR3 DNA: TGCAGTGCTAGAAGGACAGGGGGAAACACCATATATTTT; CDR3 protein: CSARRTGGNTIYF
D gene: TRBD1; J gene: TRBJ1-5; V gene: TRBV2; clone size: once; CDR3 DNA: TGTGCCAGCAGCGAAACAGGGGGCGGCAATCAGCCCCAGCATTTT; CDR3 protein: CASSETGGGNQPQHF
D gene: .; J gene: TRBJ1-3; V gene: TRBV10-3; clone size: .; CDR3 DNA: TGTGCCATCAGTGAGTCGTCGCAAGGAAACACCATATATTTT; CDR3 protein: CAISESSQGNTIYF
D gene: TRBD1; J gene: TRBJ1-2; V gene: TRBV6-1; clone size: .; CDR3 DNA: TGTGCCAGCGGCCTAGGGGGACAGGAACCTAACTATGGCTACACCTTC; CDR3 protein: CASGLGGQEPNYGYTF
D gene: .; J gene: TRBJ2-3; V gene: TRBV30; clone size: few; CDR3 DNA: TGTGCCTGGAGTGTGGGAGGGACAGAGTCCCGTGCGCAGTATTTT; CDR3 protein: CAWSVGGTESRAQYF
D gene: .; J gene: TRBJ1-2; V gene: TRBV6-1; clone size: .; CDR3 DNA: TGTGCCAGCAGTGGTGAAGGCCTCGGTGGCTACACCTTC; CDR3 protein: CASSGEGLGGYTF
D gene: .; J gene: TRBJ2-1; V gene: TRBV27; clone size: .; CDR3 DNA: TGTGCCAGCAGTTTATTGGAGGGGGGGAGTGAGCAGTTCTTC; CDR3 protein: CASSLLEGGSEQFF
D gene: .; J gene: TRBJ2-2; V gene: TRBV5-1; clone size: .; CDR3 DNA: TGCGCCAGCAGCCATGTAAGGGGTCGCGGGGAGCTGTTTTTT; CDR3 protein: CASSHVRGRGELFF
D gene: TRBD1; J gene: TRBJ2-5; V gene: TRBV10-1; clone size: few; CDR3 DNA: TGCGCCAGCAGTCCCGGGACAGGGGGCGGAGAGACCCAGTACTTC; CDR3 protein: CASSPGTGGGETQYF
D gene: .; J gene: TRBJ1-4; V gene: TRBV7-9; clone size: large; CDR3 DNA: TGTGCCAGCAGCTTAGCGCTCGGCAGGGGAGGCAAGGAAAAACTGTTTTTT; CDR3 protein: CASSLALGRGGKEKLFF
D gene: TRBD2; J gene: TRBJ2-5; V gene: TRBV29-1; clone size: once; CDR3 DNA: TGCAGCGTTGATCCGGGGGGGCGGGAGACCCAGTACTTC; CDR3 protein: CSVDPGGRETQYF
D gene: .; J gene: TRBJ2-1; V gene: TRBV20-1; clone size: few; CDR3 DNA: TGCAGTGCTAGAGGTCTTAGGGAGATAGTCGATGAGCAGTTCTTC; CDR3 protein: CSARGLREIVDEQFF
D gene: TRBD1; J gene: TRBJ2-5; V gene: TRBV12-5; clone size: .; CDR3 DNA: TGTGCTAGTGGTAAAGGGACAGGGCAAGAGACCCAGTACTTC; CDR3 protein: CASGKGTGQETQYF
D gene: TRBD2; J gene: TRBJ2-1; V gene: TRBV12-3/TRBV12-4; clone size: .; CDR3 DNA: TGTGCCAGCAGACACGTAGCGGGGGCTTACAATGAGCAGTTCTTC; CDR3 protein: CASRHVAGAYNEQFF
D gene: .; J gene: TRBJ1-3; V gene: TRBV30; clone size: once; CDR3 DNA: TGTGCCTGGAGTGCCCAACCGGGCCGAAGTTCTGGAAACACCATATATTTT; CDR3 protein: CAWSAQPGRSSGNTIYF
D gene: .; J gene: TRBJ2-2; V gene: TRBV14; clone size: .; CDR3 DNA: TGTGCCAGCAGCCAATTTGTGCCAGGGACAACTGACACCGGGGAGCTGTTTTTT; CDR3 protein: CASSQFVPGTTDTGELFF
D gene: .; J gene: TRBJ2-2; V gene: TRBV28; clone size: .; CDR3 DNA: TGTGCCAGCAGTGCCATTCCGTCAGGGCTCGGCACCGGGGAGCTGTTTTTT; CDR3 protein: CASSAIPSGLGTGELFF
D gene: .; J gene: TRBJ1-6; V gene: TRBV27; clone size: .; CDR3 DNA: TGTGCCAGCACCCTTGGGCAGGGGAATTCACCCCTCCACTTT; CDR3 protein: CASTLGQGNSPLHF
D gene: .; J gene: TRBJ2-5; V gene: TRBV7-2; clone size: .; CDR3 DNA: TGTGCCAGCAGCTTAGTCAGAGAAGAGACCCAGTACTTC; CDR3 protein: CASSLVREETQYF